The sequence of this T cell receptor (beta chain) was determined in a study of memory CD4+ T cells and cytomegalovirus serostatus. Study results and limitations: The CMV-associated TCR signature appears largely within the CD4+ memory repertoire.

The assay was immunoSEQ multiplex PCR, and TCRdb's table has in-frame clones only and misses some. The sample lists about 56,000 clones, about 80% occurring once. Concerning this clone: Its specificity is unknown.

The germline CDR1 and CDR2 sequences are SGHTA and FQGNSA. This CDR3 has 15 residues. The V end was cut by 3 bases, the J end by 2 bases, with 12 bases between. The sort gate was single viable CD3+CD4+CD8-CD45RO+ cells for memory CD4+ T cells. The V gene is TRBV7-2, the J gene TRBJ2-3, with D perhaps TRBD2 (6 bases). The sequencing input was memory CD4+ T cells from blood. The TCR comes from an adult in good health and CMV-seropositive. CDR3 loop: CASSFQAGNTDTQYF. CDR3 nucleotide sequence: TGTGCCAGCAGCTTCCAAGCGGGCAACACAGATACGCAGTATTTT.